The T cell receptor beta chain under discussion was sequenced for a study of blood T cell repertoires in COVID-19 (dated by TCRdb to 2019 to 2021). Context from the whole study: Collaborator samples came from the United States, Italy and Spain and covered acute and convalescent phases of COVID-19. The prospective study material was composed of cDNA or gDNA derived from T cells, B-cell-depleted T cells, or PBMCs. The dataset comprised deeply sampled blood TCRbeta repertoires from subjects exposed to, actively infected with, or recovered from COVID-19. The repertoires were made available in a free public database intended to serve as a resource for research on the immune response to SARS-CoV-2. Samples came from the ongoing ImmuneRACE study (first 160 participants) plus 1,254 subjects from 6 global collaborators. Sample metadata almost always included a de-identified subject ID, COVID-19 status, age in years and sex. HLA class I and class II types, where available, came from metadata supplied by the sample provider rather than from assay-based typing. Findings and caveats that apply to the study as a whole: The quantity of clinical and demographic metadata differed by source and by participant and was supplied without curation.

The collaborating institutions used their own protocols to collect whole blood in K2EDTA tubes. Collaborator samples were shipped for TCRbeta analysis as frozen whole blood, isolated PBMCs, or DNA extracted from either sample type. V is pared back by 9 bases and J by 1 base, with 9 bases lying between the germline termini. In the germline V gene (reference sequence), CDR1 corresponds to SEHNR and CDR2 to FQNEAQ. The CDR3 holds 12 amino acids from the cysteine to the phenylalanine. Only the CDR3 DNA is retained, 36 bases long and in frame from the first base. TCRbeta CDR3 regions were amplified from genomic DNA using the immunoSEQ Assay, a bias-controlled multiplex PCR. The study's processing was this. The number of nucleated cells in each sample was estimated from the amplification of reference gene primers within the assay. To quantify the absolute abundance of each unique TCRbeta CDR3 rearrangement, sequence reads were collapsed and filtered. Productive Simpson clonality was computed per sample as the square root of Simpson's diversity index over productive rearrangements. TCRdb took this table from immuneACCESS and kept in-frame rearrangements with V and J called. Such tables lack part of the clones; where checked against another copy, unresolved V genes explain under half of the gap, and the rest is unexplained. D and trimming come from the DNA, and the V and J calls and clone size come from that table. The sample yields more than 95,000 clones; about 80% were counted once. Approximately 3.4% of the sample is held by the ten biggest clonotypes.

Turning to this clone: Its specific antigen is unknown. Base qualities are not at hand, and no much larger clone is one base apart.

Recombination connected TRBV7-9 to TRBJ1-1, with the D gene uncertain. The sample taken for sequencing was peripheral blood. The receptor was isolated from a woman aged 80 or over with active or convalescent COVID-19. The encoded CDR3 is CASFQENTEAFF. The bases read TGTGCCAGTTTCCAGGAGAACACTGAAGCTTTCTTT.